The T cell receptor beta chain under discussion was sequenced for a study of cytomegalovirus exposure and HLA in healthy donors. In germline, CDR1 is SQVTM, CDR2 ANQGSEA. This CDR3 is built from 14 residues. J was trimmed by 3 bases and V by 4 bases; bases with no gene match: 3. Repertoires were generated with immunoSEQ multiplex PCR, while TCRdb's copy carries only in-frame clones and drops some. The repertoire holds some 270,000 clones, with approximately 86% as singletons. This TCR was sampled from a woman aged 18-30 years in good health and CMV-seronegative. The chain links TRBV29-1 to TRBJ1-5; TRBD1 matches at 10 bases. Sequences were obtained from PBMCs. CDR3 sequence reads: CSVVGQGTNQPQHF. In DNA form, the CDR3 reads TGCAGCGTTGTGGGACAGGGGACCAATCAGCCCCAGCATTTT.